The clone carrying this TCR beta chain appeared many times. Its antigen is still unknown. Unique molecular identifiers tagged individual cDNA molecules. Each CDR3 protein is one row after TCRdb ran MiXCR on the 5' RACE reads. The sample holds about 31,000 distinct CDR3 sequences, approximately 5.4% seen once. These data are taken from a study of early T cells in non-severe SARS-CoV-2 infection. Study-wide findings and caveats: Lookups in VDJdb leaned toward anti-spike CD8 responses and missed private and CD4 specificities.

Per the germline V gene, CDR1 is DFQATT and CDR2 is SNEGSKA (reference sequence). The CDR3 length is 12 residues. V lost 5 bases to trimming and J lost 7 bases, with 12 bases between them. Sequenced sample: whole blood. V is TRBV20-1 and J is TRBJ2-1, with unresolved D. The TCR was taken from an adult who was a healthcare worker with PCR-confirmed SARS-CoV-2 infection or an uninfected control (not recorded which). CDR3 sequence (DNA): TGCAGTGCTCTTACACTGGTGAATGAGCAGTTCTTC. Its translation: CSALTLVNEQFF.